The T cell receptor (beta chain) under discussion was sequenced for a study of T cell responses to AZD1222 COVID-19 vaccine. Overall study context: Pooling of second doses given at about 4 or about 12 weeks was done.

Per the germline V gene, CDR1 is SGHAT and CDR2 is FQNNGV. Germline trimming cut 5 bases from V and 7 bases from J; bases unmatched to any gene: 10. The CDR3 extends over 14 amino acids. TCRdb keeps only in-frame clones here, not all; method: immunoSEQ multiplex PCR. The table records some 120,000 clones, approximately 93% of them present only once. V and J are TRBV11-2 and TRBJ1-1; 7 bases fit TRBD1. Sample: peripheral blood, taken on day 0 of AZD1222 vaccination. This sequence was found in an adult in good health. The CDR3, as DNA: TGTGCCAGCAGCAATCCCGGGACAGCAATTGAAGCTTTCTTT. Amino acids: CASSNPGTAIEAFF. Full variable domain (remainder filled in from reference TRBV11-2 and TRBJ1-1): EAGVAQSPRYKIIEKRQSVAFWCNPISGHATLYWYQQILGQGPKLLIQFQNNGVVDDSQLPKDRFSAERLKGVDSTLKIQPAKLEDSAVYLCASSNPGTAIEAFFGQGTRLTVV.